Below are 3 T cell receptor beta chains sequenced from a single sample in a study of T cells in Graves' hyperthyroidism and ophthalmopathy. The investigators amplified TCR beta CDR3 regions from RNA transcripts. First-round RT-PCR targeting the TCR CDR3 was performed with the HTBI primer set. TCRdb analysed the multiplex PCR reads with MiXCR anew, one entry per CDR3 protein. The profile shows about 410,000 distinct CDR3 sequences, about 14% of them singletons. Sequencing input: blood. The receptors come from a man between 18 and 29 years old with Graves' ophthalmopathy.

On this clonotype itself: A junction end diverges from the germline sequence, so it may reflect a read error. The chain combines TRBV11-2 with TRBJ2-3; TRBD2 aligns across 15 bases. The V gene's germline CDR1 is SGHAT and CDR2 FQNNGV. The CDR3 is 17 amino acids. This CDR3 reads CASSQWTSGGGTDTQYF. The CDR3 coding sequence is TGCGCCAGCAGCCAATGGACTAGCGGGGGGGGCACAGATACGCAGTATTTT.

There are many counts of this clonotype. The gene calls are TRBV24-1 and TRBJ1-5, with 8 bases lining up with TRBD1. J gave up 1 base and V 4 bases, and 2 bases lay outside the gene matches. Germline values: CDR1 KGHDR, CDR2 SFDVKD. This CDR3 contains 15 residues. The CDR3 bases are TGTGCCACCAGTGAAGGGACAGGCAGCAATCAGCCCCAGCATTTT. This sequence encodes CATSEGTGSNQPQHF.

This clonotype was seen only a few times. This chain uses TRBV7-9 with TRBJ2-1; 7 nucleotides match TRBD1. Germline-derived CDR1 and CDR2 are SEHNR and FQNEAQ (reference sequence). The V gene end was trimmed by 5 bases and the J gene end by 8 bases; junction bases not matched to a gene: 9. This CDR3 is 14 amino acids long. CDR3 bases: TGTGCCAGCAGCCCTGGGACAGAGGGTTATGAGCAGTTCTTC. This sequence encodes CASSPGTEGYEQFF.